This record covers a single TCR beta chain. In this sample, this clonotype turned up a few times. Its recognized antigen is unknown. Per-nucleotide qualities are absent, and no much larger clonotype sits a single base away. Sequencing was performed on an Illumina NovaSeq 6000. cDNA libraries for TCRalpha and TCRbeta were prepared by 5'RACE using constant-segment primers, with sample barcodes and unique molecular identifiers added. Trizol reagent was used to extract RNA from every sample. Amplification of the libraries took two PCR steps, and the second step added a second sample barcode plus Illumina TruSeq adapters. Sequencing of the libraries was done on an Illumina NovaSeq, producing 2 x 150 bp paired-end reads. Per the authors' processing: Demultiplexing of reads and collapsing into UMI-guided consensus sequences were performed with migec v1.2.7. Using mixcr v2.1.11, UMI consensuses were aligned to TRA and TRB V and J templates and then assembled into clonotypes. A clonotype was counted as expanded or contracted only when both edgeR and NoisET called the clonotype significant, with the noise models trained on biological replicates. For edgeR calls, the cutoffs were a false discovery rate-adjusted p below 0.01 and a log2 fold-change threshold of 1. As an exploratory analysis of dynamics, max-normalized trajectories of the 1000 most abundant clonotypes were examined by PCA with hierarchical clustering. Separately sequenced CD4+ and CD8+ repertoires were used to assign the CD4 or CD8 phenotype of responding clones. TCRdb ran its own pipeline on the public reads, namely fastp trimming at Q25 and MiXCR clone calling, and kept in-frame beta chains. Here each entry gathers all rows of one CDR3 protein and keeps the most common genes and DNA. What appears here as the V and J calls and clone size reflects TCRdb's work, not the paper's. This sample lists about 360,000 distinct CDR3 sequences; over 13% were detected once. The top ten clonotypes cover 20% to 25% of the sample.

This sample was taken from a study of T-cell memory formation after mild COVID-19 (dated by TCRdb to the early 2020s). With respect to the entire study: Most TCR sequence clusters were specific to one of the two donors. Longitudinal TCRalpha and TCRbeta repertoire sequencing tracked T-cell clones expanding and contracting after mild COVID-19 in a couple of donors. The cohort comprised two young, previously healthy adult volunteers, one female and one male. Findings and caveats that apply to the study as a whole: Contracting CD4+ clones were located mainly in the CM and EM memory subsets, whereas CD8+ clones were found to be enriched in EMRA. The second-wave clones that peaked on day 37 were not confirmed to be SARS-CoV-2 specific. Some responding clones were detected in pre-infection memory, suggesting pre-existing cross-reactive memory T cells joined the SARS-CoV-2 response. Balanced CD4/CD8 phenotypes were observed for clones contracting from day 15 to 85, whereas a bias towards CD4+ was observed for a second wave of clones expanding from day 15 to 37. The study included only a couple of mild cases, and larger cohorts that include severe cases with pre-infection samples were judged to be necessary.

Ficoll-Paque density gradient centrifugation was the method used to isolate PBMCs. Its CDR3 holds 16 amino acids, cysteine through phenylalanine. Only the CDR3 DNA is retained, 48 bases long and in frame from the first base. CDR1 LGHNT and CDR2 FRNRAP are derived from the germline V gene. V is clipped by 0 bases and J by 2 bases, and the sequence between their germline boundaries is 11 bases long. Here the chain combines TRBV12-5 and TRBJ2-1; the D segment cannot be called with confidence. This TCR came from a man aged 18 to 30 who had mild COVID-19 (a few samples of this study predate the infection). The sample titles of this study are shuffled in the database, so cell type and time point are left out; the donor was told from shared clones. Sequencing input: PBMCs or a T cell subset sorted from them (not recorded which). The CDR3 reads as follows: CASGLVATSPYNEQFF. The DNA sequence is as follows: TGTGCTAGTGGTTTGGTAGCGACCTCACCCTACAATGAGCAGTTCTTC.